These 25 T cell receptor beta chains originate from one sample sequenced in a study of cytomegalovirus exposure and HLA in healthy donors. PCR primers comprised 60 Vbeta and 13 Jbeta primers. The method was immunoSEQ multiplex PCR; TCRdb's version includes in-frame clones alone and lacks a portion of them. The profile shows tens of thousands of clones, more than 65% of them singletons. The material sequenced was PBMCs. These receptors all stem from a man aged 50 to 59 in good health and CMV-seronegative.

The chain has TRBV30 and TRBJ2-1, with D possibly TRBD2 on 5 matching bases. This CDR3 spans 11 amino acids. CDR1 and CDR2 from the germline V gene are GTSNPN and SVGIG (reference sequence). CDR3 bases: TGTGTTCGGGGTCCCTACAATGAGCAGTTCTTC. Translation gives CVRGPYNEQFF.

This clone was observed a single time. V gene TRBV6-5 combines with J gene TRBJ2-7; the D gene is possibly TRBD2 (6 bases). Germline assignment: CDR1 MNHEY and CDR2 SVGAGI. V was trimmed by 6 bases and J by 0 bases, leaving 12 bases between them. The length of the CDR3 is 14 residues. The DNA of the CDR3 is TGTGCCAGCAGCTCCGGGACTTTCTCCTACGAGCAGTACTTC. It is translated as CASSSGTFSYEQYF.

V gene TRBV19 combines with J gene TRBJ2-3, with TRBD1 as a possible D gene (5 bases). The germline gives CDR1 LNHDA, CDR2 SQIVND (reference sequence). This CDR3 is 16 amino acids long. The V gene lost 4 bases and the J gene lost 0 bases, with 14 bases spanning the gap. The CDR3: CASSTRQPLSTDTQYF. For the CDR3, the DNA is TGTGCCAGTAGTACCAGACAGCCTCTTAGCACAGATACGCAGTATTTT.

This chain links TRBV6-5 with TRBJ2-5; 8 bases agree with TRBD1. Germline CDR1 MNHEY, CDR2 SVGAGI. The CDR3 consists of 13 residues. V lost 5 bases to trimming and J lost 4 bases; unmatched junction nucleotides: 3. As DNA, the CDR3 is TGTGCCAGCAGTGTGGACAGGGTAGAGACCCAGTACTTC. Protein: CASSVDRVETQYF.

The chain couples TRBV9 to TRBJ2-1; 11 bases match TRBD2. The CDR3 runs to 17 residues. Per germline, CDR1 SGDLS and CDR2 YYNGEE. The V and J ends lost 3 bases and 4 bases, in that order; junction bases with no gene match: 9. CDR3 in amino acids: CASSALTSGGIYNEQFF. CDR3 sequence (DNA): TGTGCCAGCAGCGCCCTTACTAGCGGGGGCATATACAATGAGCAGTTCTTC.

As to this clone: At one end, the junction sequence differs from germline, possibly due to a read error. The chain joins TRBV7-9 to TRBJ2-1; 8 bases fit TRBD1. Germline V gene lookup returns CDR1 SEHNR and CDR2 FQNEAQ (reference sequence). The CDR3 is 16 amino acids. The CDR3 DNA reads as TGTTCCAGCAGCTTAGCAGGACAGGGAATTTGGGATCGGGGGTTCTTC. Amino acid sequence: CSSSLAGQGIWDRGFF.

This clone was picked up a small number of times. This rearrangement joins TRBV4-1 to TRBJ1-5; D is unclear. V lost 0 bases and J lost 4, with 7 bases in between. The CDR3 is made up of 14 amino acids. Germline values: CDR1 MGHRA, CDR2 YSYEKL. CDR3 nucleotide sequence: TGCGCCAGCAGCCAAGATTCGGGGAATCAGCCCCAGCATTTT. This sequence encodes CASSQDSGNQPQHF.

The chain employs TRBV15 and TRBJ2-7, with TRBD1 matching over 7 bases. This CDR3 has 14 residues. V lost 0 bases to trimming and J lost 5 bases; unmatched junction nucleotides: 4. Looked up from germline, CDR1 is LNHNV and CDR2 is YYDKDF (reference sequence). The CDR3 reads CATSRDVGGDEQYF. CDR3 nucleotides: TGTGCCACCAGCAGAGATGTAGGGGGCGACGAGCAGTACTTC.

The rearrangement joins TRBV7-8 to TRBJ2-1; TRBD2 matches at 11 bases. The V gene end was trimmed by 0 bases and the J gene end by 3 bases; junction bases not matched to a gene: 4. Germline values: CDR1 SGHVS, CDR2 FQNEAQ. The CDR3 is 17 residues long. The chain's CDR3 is CASSLALAGELYNEQFF. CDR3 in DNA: TGTGCCAGCAGCTTAGCACTAGCGGGGGAACTCTACAATGAGCAGTTCTTC. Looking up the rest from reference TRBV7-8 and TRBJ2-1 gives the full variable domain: GAGVSQSPRYKVAKRGQDVALRCDPISGHVSLFWYQQALGQGPEFLTYFQNEAQLDKSGLPSDRFFAERPEGSVSTLKIQRTQQEDSAVYLCASSLALAGELYNEQFFGPGTRLTVL.

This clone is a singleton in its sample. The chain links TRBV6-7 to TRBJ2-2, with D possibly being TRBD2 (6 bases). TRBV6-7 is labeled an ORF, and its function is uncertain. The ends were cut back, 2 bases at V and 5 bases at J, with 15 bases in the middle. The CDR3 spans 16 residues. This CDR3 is CASSYGGVLPTGELFF. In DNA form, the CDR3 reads TGTGCCAGCAGTTACGGAGGGGTCCTCCCTACCGGGGAGCTGTTTTTT.

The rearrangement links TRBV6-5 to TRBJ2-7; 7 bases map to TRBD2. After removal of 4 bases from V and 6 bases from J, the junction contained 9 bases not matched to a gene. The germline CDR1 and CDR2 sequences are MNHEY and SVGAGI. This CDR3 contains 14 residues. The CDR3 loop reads CASSSGGLVVEQYF. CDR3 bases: TGTGCCAGCAGTTCGGGTGGACTAGTCGTCGAGCAGTACTTC.

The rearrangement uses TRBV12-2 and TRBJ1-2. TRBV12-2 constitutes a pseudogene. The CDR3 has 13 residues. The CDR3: CAKGGGRAYGYTF. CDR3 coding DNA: TGTGCAAAGGGAGGTGGGAGGGCCTATGGCTACACCTTC.

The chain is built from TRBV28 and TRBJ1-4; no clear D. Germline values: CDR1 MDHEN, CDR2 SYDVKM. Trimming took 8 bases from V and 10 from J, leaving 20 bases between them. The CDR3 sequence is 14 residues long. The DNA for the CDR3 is TGTGCCAGCGCAACCCTCACGATAGTCGGAAAACTGTTTTTT. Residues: CASATLTIVGKLFF.

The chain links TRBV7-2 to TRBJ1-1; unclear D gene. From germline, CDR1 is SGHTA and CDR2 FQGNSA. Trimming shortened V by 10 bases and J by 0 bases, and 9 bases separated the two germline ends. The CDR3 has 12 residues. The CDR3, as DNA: TGTGCCACCAGAATCATGAACACTGAAGCTTTCTTT. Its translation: CATRIMNTEAFF.

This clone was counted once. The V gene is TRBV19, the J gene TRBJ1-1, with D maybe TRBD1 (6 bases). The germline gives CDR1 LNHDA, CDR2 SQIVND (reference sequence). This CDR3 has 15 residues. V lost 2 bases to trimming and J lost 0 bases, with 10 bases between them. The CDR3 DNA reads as TGTGCCAGTAGTATACAGACAGGCGTGAACACTGAAGCTTTCTTT. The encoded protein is CASSIQTGVNTEAFF.

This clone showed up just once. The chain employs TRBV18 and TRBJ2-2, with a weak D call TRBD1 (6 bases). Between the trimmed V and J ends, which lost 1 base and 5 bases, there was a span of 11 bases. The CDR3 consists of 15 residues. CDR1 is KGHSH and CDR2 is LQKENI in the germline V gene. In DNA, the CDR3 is TGTGCCAGCTCACCACTCACTGACAGGACCGGGGAGCTGTTTTTT. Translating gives CASSPLTDRTGELFF.

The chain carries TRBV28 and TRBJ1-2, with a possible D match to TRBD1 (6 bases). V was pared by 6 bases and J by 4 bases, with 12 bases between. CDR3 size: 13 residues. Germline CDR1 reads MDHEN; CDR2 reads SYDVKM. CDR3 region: CASSLTGFYGYTF. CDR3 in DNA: TGTGCCAGCAGCCTAACAGGGTTCTATGGCTACACCTTC.

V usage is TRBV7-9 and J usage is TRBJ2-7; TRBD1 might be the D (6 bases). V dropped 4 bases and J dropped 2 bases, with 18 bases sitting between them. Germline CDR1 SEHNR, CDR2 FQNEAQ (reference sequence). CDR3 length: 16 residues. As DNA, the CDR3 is TGTGCCAGCAGCTCGCAACAGGGTCCCTATACCTACGAGCAGTACTTC. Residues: CASSSQQGPYTYEQYF.

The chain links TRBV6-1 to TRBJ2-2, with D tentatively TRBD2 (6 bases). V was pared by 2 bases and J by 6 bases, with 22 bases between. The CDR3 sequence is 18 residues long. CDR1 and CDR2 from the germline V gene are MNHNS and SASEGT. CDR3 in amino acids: CASSEQWRGSPRAGELFF. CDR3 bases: TGTGCCAGCAGTGAACAATGGCGGGGAAGTCCGAGGGCCGGGGAGCTGTTTTTT.

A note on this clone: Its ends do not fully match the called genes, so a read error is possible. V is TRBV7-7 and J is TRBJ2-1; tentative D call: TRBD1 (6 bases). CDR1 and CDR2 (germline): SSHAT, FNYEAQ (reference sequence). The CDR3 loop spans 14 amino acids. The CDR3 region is CASSLGTGKNEQFF. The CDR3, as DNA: TGTGCTAGCAGCTTAGGCACAGGGAAAAATGAGCAGTTCTTC.

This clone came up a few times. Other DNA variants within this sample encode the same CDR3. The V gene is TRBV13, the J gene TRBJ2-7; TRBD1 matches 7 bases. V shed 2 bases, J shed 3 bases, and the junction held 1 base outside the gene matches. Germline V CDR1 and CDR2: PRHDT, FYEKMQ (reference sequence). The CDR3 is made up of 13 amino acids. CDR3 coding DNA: TGTGCCAGCAGCTTAACAGGGGACTACGAGCAGTACTTC. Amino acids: CASSLTGDYEQYF.

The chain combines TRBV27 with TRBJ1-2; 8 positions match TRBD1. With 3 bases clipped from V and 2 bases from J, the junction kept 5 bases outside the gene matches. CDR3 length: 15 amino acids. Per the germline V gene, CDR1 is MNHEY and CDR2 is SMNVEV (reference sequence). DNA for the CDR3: TGTGCCAGCAGTTTCAGGGGGCAGGGAAACTATGGCTACACCTTC. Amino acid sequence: CASSFRGQGNYGYTF.

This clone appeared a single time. DNA of the CDR3: TGTGCCAGCAGTTTCTCAACAGGGGGCAATCAGCCCCAGCATTTT. Encoded protein: CASSFSTGGNQPQHF. The chain recombines TRBV27 with TRBJ1-5; TRBD1 agrees at 7 bases. V lost 3 bases and J lost 2; bases outside the gene matches: 4. The germline CDR1 and CDR2 sequences are MNHEY and SMNVEV (reference sequence). The CDR3 runs to 15 residues.

CDR3 protein: CASSLVGDGGQETQYF. As DNA, the CDR3 is TGCGCCAGCAGCTTGGTCGGGGACGGGGGCCAAGAGACCCAGTACTTC. This rearrangement joins TRBV5-1 to TRBJ2-5; D is perhaps TRBD2 (6 bases). CDR1 is SGHRS and CDR2 is YFSETQ in the germline V gene. CDR3 length: 16 residues. V shed 0 bases and J shed 1 base, with 13 bases lying between them. Together with reference TRBV5-1 and TRBJ2-5, the CDR3 gives the full variable domain: KAGVTQTPRYLIKTRGQQVTLSCSPISGHRSVSWYQQTPGQGLQFLFEYFSETQRNKGNFPGRFSGRQFSNSRSEMNVSTLELGDSALYLCASSLVGDGGQETQYFGPGTRLLVL.

This CDR3 reads CASSFINEQFF. The CDR3 DNA reads TGTGCCAGCAGCTTCATCAATGAGCAGTTCTTC. The gene calls are TRBV7-2 and TRBJ2-1; D uncertain. Trimming cost V 3 bases and J 6 bases, with 3 bases left between them. CDR3 length: 11 amino acids. Germline V gene lookup returns CDR1 SGHTA and CDR2 FQGNSA.